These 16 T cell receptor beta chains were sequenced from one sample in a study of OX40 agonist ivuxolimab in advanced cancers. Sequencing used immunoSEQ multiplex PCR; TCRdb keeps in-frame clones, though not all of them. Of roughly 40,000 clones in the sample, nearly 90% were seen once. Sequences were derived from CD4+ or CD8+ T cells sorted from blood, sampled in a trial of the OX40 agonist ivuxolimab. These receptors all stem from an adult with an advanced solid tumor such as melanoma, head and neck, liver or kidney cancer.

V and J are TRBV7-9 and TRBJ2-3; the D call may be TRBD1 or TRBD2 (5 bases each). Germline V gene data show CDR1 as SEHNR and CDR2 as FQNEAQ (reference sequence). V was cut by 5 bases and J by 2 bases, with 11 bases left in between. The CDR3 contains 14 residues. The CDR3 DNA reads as TGTGCCAGCAGCGTCCGAGGGGCCACAGATACGCAGTATTTT. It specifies CASSVRGATDTQYF.

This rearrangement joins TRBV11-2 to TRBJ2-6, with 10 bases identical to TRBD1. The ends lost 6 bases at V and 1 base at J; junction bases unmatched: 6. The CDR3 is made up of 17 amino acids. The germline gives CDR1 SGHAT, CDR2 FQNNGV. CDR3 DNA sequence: TGTGCCAGCAGGTCCGGGACAGGGGCGTCTGGGGCCAACGTCCTGACTTTC. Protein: CASRSGTGASGANVLTF.

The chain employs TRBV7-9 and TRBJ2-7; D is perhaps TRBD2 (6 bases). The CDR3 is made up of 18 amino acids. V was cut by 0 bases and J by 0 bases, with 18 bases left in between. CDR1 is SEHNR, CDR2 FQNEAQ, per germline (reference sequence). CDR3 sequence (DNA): TGTGCCAGCAGCTTAGCAATCCTGGGCGGGAAAGACTCCTACGAGCAGTACTTC. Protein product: CASSLAILGGKDSYEQYF. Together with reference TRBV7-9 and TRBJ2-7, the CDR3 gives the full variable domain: DTGVSQNPRHKITKRGQNVTFRCDPISEHNRLYWYRQTLGQGPEFLTYFQNEAQLEKSRLLSDRFSAERPKGSFSTLEIQRTEQGDSAMYLCASSLAILGGKDSYEQYFGPGTRLTVT.

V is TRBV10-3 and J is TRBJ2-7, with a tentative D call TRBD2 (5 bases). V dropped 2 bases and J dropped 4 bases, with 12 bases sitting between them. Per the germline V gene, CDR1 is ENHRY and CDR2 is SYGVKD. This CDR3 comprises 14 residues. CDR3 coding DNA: TGTGCCATCAGTGAGCTGGGGAGTCCTTACGAGCAGTACTTC. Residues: CAISELGSPYEQYF.

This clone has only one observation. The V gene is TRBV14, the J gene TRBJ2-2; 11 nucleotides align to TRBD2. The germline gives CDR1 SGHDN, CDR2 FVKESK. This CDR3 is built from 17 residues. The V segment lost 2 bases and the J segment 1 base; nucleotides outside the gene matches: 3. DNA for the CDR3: TGTGCCAGCAGCCAACCCGGACTAGCGGGGAACACCGGGGAGCTGTTTTTT. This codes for CASSQPGLAGNTGELFF.

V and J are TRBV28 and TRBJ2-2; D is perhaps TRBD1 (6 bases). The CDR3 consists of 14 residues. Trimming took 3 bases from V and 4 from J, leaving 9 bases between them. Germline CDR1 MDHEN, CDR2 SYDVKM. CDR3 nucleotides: TGTGCCAGCAGTTTTATCAGGGGCACCGGGGAGCTGTTTTTT. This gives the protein CASSFIRGTGELFF.

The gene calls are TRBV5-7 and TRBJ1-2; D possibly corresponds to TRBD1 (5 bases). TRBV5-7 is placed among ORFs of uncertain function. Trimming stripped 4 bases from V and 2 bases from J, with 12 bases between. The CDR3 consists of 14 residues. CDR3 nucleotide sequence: TGTGCCAGCAGCAGATCGGGACGGAACTATGGCTACACCTTC. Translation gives CASSRSGRNYGYTF.

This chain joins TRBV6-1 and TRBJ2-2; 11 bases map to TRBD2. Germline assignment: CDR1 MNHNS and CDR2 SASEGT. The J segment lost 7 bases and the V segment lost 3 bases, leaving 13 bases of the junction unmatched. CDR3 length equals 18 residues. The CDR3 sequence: CASSDSGGLAERNGELFF. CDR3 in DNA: TGTGCCAGCAGTGATTCCGGGGGACTAGCGGAGAGGAACGGGGAGCTGTTTTTT.

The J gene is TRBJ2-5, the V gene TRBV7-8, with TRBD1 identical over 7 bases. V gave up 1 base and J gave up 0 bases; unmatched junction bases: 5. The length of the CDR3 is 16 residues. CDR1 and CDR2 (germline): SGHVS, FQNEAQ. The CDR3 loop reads CASSLVVTGYQETQYF. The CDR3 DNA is TGTGCCAGCAGCTTAGTCGTGACAGGGTACCAAGAGACCCAGTACTTC.

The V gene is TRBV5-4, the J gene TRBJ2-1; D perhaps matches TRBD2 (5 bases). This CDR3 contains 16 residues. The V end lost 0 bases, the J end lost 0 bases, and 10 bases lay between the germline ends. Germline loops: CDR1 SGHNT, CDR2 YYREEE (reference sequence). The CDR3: CASSLGSVSSYNEQFF. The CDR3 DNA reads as TGTGCCAGCAGCTTGGGTAGCGTGAGCTCCTACAATGAGCAGTTCTTC.

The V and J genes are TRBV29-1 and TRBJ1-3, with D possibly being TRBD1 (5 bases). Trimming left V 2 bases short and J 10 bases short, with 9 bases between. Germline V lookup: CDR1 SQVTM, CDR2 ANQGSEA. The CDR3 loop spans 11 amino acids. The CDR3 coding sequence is TGCAGCGTTGAAAGCGGGGGGACCATATATTTT. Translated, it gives CSVESGGTIYF.

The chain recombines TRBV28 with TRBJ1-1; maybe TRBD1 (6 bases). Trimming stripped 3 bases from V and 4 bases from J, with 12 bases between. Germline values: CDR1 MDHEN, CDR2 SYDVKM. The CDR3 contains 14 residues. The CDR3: CASSLGGLGTEAFF. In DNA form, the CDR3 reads TGTGCCAGCAGTTTGGGGGGGCTTGGCACTGAAGCTTTCTTT.

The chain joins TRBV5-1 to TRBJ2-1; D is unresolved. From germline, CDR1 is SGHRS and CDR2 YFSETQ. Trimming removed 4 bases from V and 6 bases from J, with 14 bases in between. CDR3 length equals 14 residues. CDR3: CASSPLKAANEQFF. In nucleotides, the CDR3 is TGCGCCAGCAGCCCGTTAAAGGCTGCCAATGAGCAGTTCTTC.

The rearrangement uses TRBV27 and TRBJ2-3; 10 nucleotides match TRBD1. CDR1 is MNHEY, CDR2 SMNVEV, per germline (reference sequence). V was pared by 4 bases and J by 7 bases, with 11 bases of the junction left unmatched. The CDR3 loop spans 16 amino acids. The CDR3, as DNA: TGTGCCAGCAGTTCCGACCGGGACAGGGGTATGAATACGCAGTATTTT. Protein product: CASSSDRDRGMNTQYF.

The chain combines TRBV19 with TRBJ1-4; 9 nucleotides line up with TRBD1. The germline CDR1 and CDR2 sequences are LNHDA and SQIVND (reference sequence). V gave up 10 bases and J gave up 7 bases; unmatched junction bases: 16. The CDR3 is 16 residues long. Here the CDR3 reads CATTRGGTGSGEKLFF. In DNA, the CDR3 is TGTGCCACCACTCGGGGAGGGACAGGGTCAGGTGAAAAACTGTTTTTT.

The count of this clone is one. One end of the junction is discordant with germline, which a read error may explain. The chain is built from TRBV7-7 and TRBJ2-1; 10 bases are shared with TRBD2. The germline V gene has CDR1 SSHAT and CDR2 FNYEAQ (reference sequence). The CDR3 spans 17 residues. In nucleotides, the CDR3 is TGTGCTAGCAGCCCGATCCGGGCTAGCGGGAGTTCCAATGAGCAGTTCTTC. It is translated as CASSPIRASGSSNEQFF.